This TCR beta chain came from a study of shared clonotypes between healthy human individuals. Study details: Samples came from a couple of female and three male donors aged 18 to 49. CD8 memory received one plate per donor, CD8 naive two, CD4 memory three and CD4 naive three. Study outcomes and limitations: Investigators collected only blood, and repertoires in tissues likely differ. Estimated richness was generally greater in naive than memory subsets.

Using immunoSEQ multiplex PCR, the repertoire was profiled, and TCRdb retains in-frame clones only, with some absent. Of about 1,800,000 clones detected, over 85% appear once; the ten largest clones hold under 1.5%. Worth noting for this clone: Its antigen is currently unknown.

Naive CD8 cells comprised CD45RO-negative, CCR7-positively selected cells, excluding terminally differentiated effector memory CD45RA+ cells. Source material: naive CD8+ T cells sorted from blood. The TCR originated in a young man in good health.

The DNA for the CDR3 is TGTGCCAGCTCACCGCCCGGAGGCTACGAGCAGTACTTC. Amino acid sequence: CASSPPGGYEQYF. The chain uses TRBV18 and TRBJ2-7; D perhaps matches TRBD2 (5 bases). The CDR3 spans 13 residues. V shed 3 bases and J shed 3 bases, with 9 bases lying between them. CDR1 and CDR2 (germline): KGHSH, LQKENI.